This T cell receptor beta chain was sequenced during a study of a mutant IDH1 vaccine in newly diagnosed glioma. Between the trimmed V and J ends, which lost 4 bases and 9 bases, there was a span of 19 bases. The germline gives CDR1 LGHNT, CDR2 FRNRAP. The CDR3 extends over 15 amino acids. Using immunoSEQ multiplex PCR, the repertoire was profiled, and TCRdb retains in-frame clones only, with some absent. The sample consists of about 59,000 clones, more than 90% of them appearing once. Stated time point: baseline, week 1 (first vaccination visit). Treatment denoted: pre-vaccination baseline after standard-of-care therapy.

V is TRBV12-5 and J is TRBJ2-1, with D possibly matching TRBD2 (6 bases). Source: PBMCs, taken from a glioma patient treated with radiotherapy, temozolomide or both. This sequence was found in a man aged 50-59 years with glioma. The CDR3 nucleotides read TGTGCTAGTGGTTCAAGCCTCGCCGTGGGGGGTGAGCAGTTCTTC. It specifies CASGSSLAVGGEQFF.